These 30 T cell receptor beta chains originate from one sample sequenced in a study of somatic mutations in cytotoxic T cells in rheumatoid arthritis. Method: immunoSEQ multiplex PCR; TCRdb's copy keeps in-frame clones and lacks some. The profile shows some 40,000 clones, 84% of them singletons. The sequencing input was CD8+ T cells sorted from blood. The receptors originated from a man in his forties in good health.

The chain uses TRBV27 and TRBJ1-1; maybe TRBD1 (5 bases). Trimming removed 5 bases from V and 1 base from J, with 20 bases in between. From germline, CDR1 is MNHEY and CDR2 SMNVEV (reference sequence). The CDR3 runs to 17 residues. CDR3 loop: CASSLAAGDSPNTEAFF. The CDR3 bases are TGTGCCAGCAGTCTTGCCGCGGGGGACTCCCCGAACACTGAAGCTTTCTTT.

This clone was observed once. The rearrangement uses TRBV5-6 and TRBJ2-1, with 10 bases that match TRBD2. The ends lost 3 bases at V and 4 bases at J; junction bases unmatched: 4. Looked up from germline, CDR1 is SGHDT and CDR2 is YYEEEE. This CDR3 comprises 15 residues. The CDR3 loop is CASSYGLAAYNEQFF. Written as DNA, the CDR3 is TGTGCCAGCAGCTACGGACTAGCGGCTTACAATGAGCAGTTCTTC.

The CDR3 coding sequence is TGTGCCAGCAACCCATGGGACCGTGCCTACGAGCAGTACTTC. Encoded protein: CASNPWDRAYEQYF. The V gene is TRBV7-8, the J gene TRBJ2-7; D is perhaps TRBD1 or TRBD2 (5 bases each). CDR3 size: 14 residues. Germline CDR1 is SGHVS and CDR2 is FQNEAQ. V was trimmed by 7 bases and J by 2 bases, leaving 15 bases between them.

In this sample, this clone turned up a few times. The rearrangement links TRBV29-1 to TRBJ1-2; D not resolved. This CDR3 is 10 amino acids long. Trimming left V 4 bases short and J 4 bases short, with 4 bases between. CDR1 and CDR2 (germline): SQVTM, ANQGSEA. CDR3 nucleotide sequence: TGCAGCGTTGCTGGCTATGGCTACACCTTC. Its protein product is CSVAGYGYTF.

The chain has TRBV27 and TRBJ2-7; the match to TRBD1 covers 9 bases. Germline V gene sequence: CDR1 MNHEY, CDR2 SMNVEV (reference sequence). V shed 0 bases, J shed 2 bases, and the junction held 2 bases outside the gene matches. The CDR3 has 15 amino acids. In DNA, the CDR3 is TGTGCCAGCAGTTTATCTGGACAGGGGACCTACGAGCAGTACTTC. Amino acid sequence: CASSLSGQGTYEQYF.

The rearrangement uses TRBV11-2 and TRBJ2-2; D may be TRBD2 (6 bases). V was clipped by 1 base and J by 2 bases, with 11 bases between them. Germline V CDR1 and CDR2: SGHAT, FQNNGV. This CDR3 has 16 residues. The CDR3 loop is CASSLGRESNTGELFF. The CDR3 nucleotides read TGTGCCAGCAGCTTAGGGAGGGAGTCAAACACCGGGGAGCTGTTTTTT.

The chain couples TRBV28 to TRBJ1-5; D not resolved. V lost 9 bases, J lost 1 base, and 13 bases lay in between. The germline CDR1 and CDR2 sequences are MDHEN and SYDVKM. The CDR3 extends over 14 amino acids. CDR3 DNA sequence: TGTGCCAGTAGCGACCTGAGCAGCAATCAGCCCCAGCATTTT. Translated, it gives CASSDLSSNQPQHF.

The chain links TRBV15 to TRBJ2-2; TRBD1 matches 9 bases. V lost 6 bases and J lost 3; bases outside the gene matches: 5. The CDR3 runs to 15 residues. Per the germline V gene, CDR1 is LNHNV and CDR2 is YYDKDF (reference sequence). This CDR3 is CATSPGQGDTGELFF. The CDR3 bases are TGTGCCACCAGTCCGGGACAGGGAGACACCGGGGAGCTGTTTTTT.

The rearrangement uses TRBV7-9 and TRBJ2-7; no reliable D call. The CDR3 totals 13 residues. Trimming took 5 bases from V and 4 from J, leaving 12 bases between them. Per germline, CDR1 SEHNR and CDR2 FQNEAQ (reference sequence). The CDR3 DNA follows: TGTGCCAGCAGCGACCAAGACATATACGAGCAGTACTTC. Protein: CASSDQDIYEQYF.

The J gene is TRBJ2-7, the V gene TRBV5-4; D might be TRBD1 (6 bases). CDR3 length: 15 amino acids. V lost 2 bases, J lost 0 bases, and 12 bases lay in between. The V gene's germline CDR1 is SGHNT and CDR2 YYREEE (reference sequence). CDR3 in DNA: TGTGCCAGCAGCTTCCGGGACACAAGCTCCTACGAGCAGTACTTC. Residues: CASSFRDTSSYEQYF.

CDR3 amino acids: CASSYEYRDLQETQYF. The CDR3 region has the DNA TGTGCCAGCAGTTACGAGTACAGGGACCTGCAAGAGACCCAGTACTTC. V usage is TRBV6-5 and J usage is TRBJ2-5, with D perhaps matching TRBD1 (6 bases). V lost 2 bases and J lost 2, with 15 bases in between. This CDR3 is built from 16 residues. CDR1 and CDR2 from the germline V gene are MNHEY and SVGAGI.

The chain links TRBV10-2 to TRBJ2-3; D not resolved. With 3 bases removed from V and 0 bases from J, the gap between germline ends came to 10 bases. The CDR3 has 15 residues. From germline, CDR1 is WSHSY and CDR2 SAAADI. The CDR3 DNA sequence: TGCGCCAGCAGTGAAGGTTCAGGAAGCACAGATACGCAGTATTTT. This codes for CASSEGSGSTDTQYF.

The table lists this clone with a few counts. The rearrangement links TRBV30 to TRBJ1-1; no clear D gene. The CDR3 is 12 residues long. Trimming took off 3 bases at V and 4 bases at J, with 9 bases between the two ends. Germline CDR1 GTSNPN, CDR2 SVGIG (reference sequence). This chain's CDR3 is CAWRGVGTEAFF. DNA of the CDR3: TGTGCCTGGAGAGGAGTGGGCACTGAAGCTTTCTTT.

This sequence joins TRBV10-3 and TRBJ2-1, with D unclear. The CDR3 spans 14 residues. Germline V lookup: CDR1 ENHRY, CDR2 SYGVKD. The ends were cut back, 4 bases at V and 3 bases at J, with 10 bases in the middle. This CDR3 is CAISAGTDYNEQFF. DNA for the CDR3: TGTGCCATCAGTGCGGGTACGGACTACAATGAGCAGTTCTTC.

The chain carries TRBV5-5 and TRBJ1-1; D is ambiguous. This CDR3 is built from 14 residues. Germline V gives CDR1 SGHKS, CDR2 YYEKEE (reference sequence). V was shortened by 4 bases and J by 6 bases, with 16 bases between the two germline ends. As DNA, the CDR3 is TGTGCCAGCAGCCCGGCAGAGGGAGGGTCTGAAGCTTTCTTT. It encodes CASSPAEGGSEAFF. The variable domain in full, with the rest retrieved from reference TRBV5-5 and TRBJ1-1, is DAGVTQSPTHLIKTRGQQVTLRCSPISGHKSVSWYQQVLGQGPQFIFQYYEKEERGRGNFPDRFSARQFPNYSSELNVNALLLGDSALYLCASSPAEGGSEAFFGQGTRLTVV.

The V and J genes are TRBV15 and TRBJ1-2, with 9 bases lining up with TRBD1. Trimming cost V 4 bases and J 1 base; bases outside gene matches: 4. The CDR3 has 15 residues. Germline loops: CDR1 LNHNV, CDR2 YYDKDF (reference sequence). CDR3 residues: CATSTWTGDNYGYTF. In nucleotides, the CDR3 is TGTGCCACCAGCACCTGGACAGGGGATAACTATGGCTACACCTTC.

V is TRBV20-1 and J is TRBJ2-7; D uncertain. The CDR3 loop spans 11 amino acids. The germline V gene has CDR1 DFQATT and CDR2 SNEGSKA (reference sequence). V was clipped by 3 bases and J by 1 base, with 4 bases between them. The CDR3 DNA reads as TGCAGTGCTAGGCAGTCCTACGAGCAGTACTTC. Amino acid sequence: CSARQSYEQYF.

This clone was counted only a few times. This chain connects TRBV10-3 to TRBJ2-7; D gene uncertain. Germline-derived CDR1 and CDR2 are ENHRY and SYGVKD. The CDR3 has 12 amino acids. V gave up 8 bases and J gave up 5 bases, with 13 bases separating them. CDR3 loop: CAILGPSNEQYF. Here the CDR3 DNA reads TGTGCCATCCTTGGTCCTTCAAACGAGCAGTACTTC.

The gene calls are TRBV7-9 and TRBJ2-7; D remains ambiguous. Trimming took off 7 bases at V and 2 bases at J, with 15 bases between the two ends. Germline V lookup: CDR1 SEHNR, CDR2 FQNEAQ (reference sequence). The CDR3 length is 14 residues. CDR3 DNA sequence: TGTGCCAGCACCGATTCAATGGGGACCTACGAGCAGTACTTC. Its translation is CASTDSMGTYEQYF.

V gene TRBV7-9 combines with J gene TRBJ2-1; D is ambiguous. In germline, CDR1 is SEHNR, CDR2 FQNEAQ (reference sequence). The CDR3 totals 13 residues. The ends were cut back, 3 bases at V and 6 bases at J, with 9 bases in the middle. Here the CDR3 DNA reads TGTGCCAGCAGCTTGGGCTCTATCAATGAGCAGTTCTTC. This sequence encodes CASSLGSINEQFF. Drawing the rest from reference TRBV7-9 and TRBJ2-1, the complete variable domain is DTGVSQNPRHKITKRGQNVTFRCDPISEHNRLYWYRQTLGQGPEFLTYFQNEAQLEKSRLLSDRFSAERPKGSFSTLEIQRTEQGDSAMYLCASSLGSINEQFFGPGTRLTVL.

The V gene is TRBV30, the J gene TRBJ2-1; D is possibly TRBD2 (5 bases). The CDR3 length is 15 residues. V lost 5 bases and J 4 bases, leaving 18 bases between the germline ends. The germline V gene has CDR1 GTSNPN and CDR2 SVGIG (reference sequence). This chain's CDR3 is CAWGLVREMYNEQFF. CDR3 in DNA: TGTGCCTGGGGGTTGGTTAGGGAGATGTACAATGAGCAGTTCTTC. Full variable domain (missing parts from reference TRBV30 and TRBJ2-1): SQTIHQWPATLVQPVGSPLSLECTVEGTSNPNLYWYRQAAGRGLQLLFYSVGIGQISSEVPQNLSASRPQDRQFILSSKKLLLSDSGFYLCAWGLVREMYNEQFFGPGTRLTVL.

This chain joins TRBV14 and TRBJ2-7; D possibly corresponds to TRBD1 (6 bases). The V gene's germline CDR1 is SGHDN and CDR2 FVKESK. The CDR3 totals 15 residues. V was cut by 4 bases and J by 4 bases, with 17 bases left in between. The CDR3 DNA follows: TGTGCCAGCAGCCCAATGTTCAGGGGTCCTTACGAGCAGTACTTC. Translation gives CASSPMFRGPYEQYF.

In this sample, this clone turned up a few times. The rearrangement joins TRBV4-1 to TRBJ2-7; TRBD1 matches 8 bases. V dropped 1 base and J dropped 1; count of bases not matched to a gene: 3. The length of the CDR3 is 15 residues. Germline CDR1 and CDR2: MGHRA and YSYEKL. The CDR3 sequence: CASSQGQGASYEQYF. DNA of the CDR3: TGCGCCAGCAGCCAAGGGCAGGGGGCGTCCTACGAGCAGTACTTC.

This chain uses TRBV7-9 with TRBJ2-7, with TRBD1 as a possible D gene (5 bases). V was trimmed by 2 bases and J by 8 bases, leaving 13 bases between them. This CDR3 spans 13 amino acids. Germline V gene sequence: CDR1 SEHNR, CDR2 FQNEAQ (reference sequence). CDR3 sequence: CASSLSTVLQQYF. The CDR3 DNA reads TGTGCCAGCAGCTTATCGACAGTCTTGCAGCAGTACTTC. Looking up the rest from reference TRBV7-9 and TRBJ2-7 gives the full variable domain: DTGVSQNPRHKITKRGQNVTFRCDPISEHNRLYWYRQTLGQGPEFLTYFQNEAQLEKSRLLSDRFSAERPKGSFSTLEIQRTEQGDSAMYLCASSLSTVLQQYFGPGTRLTVT.

The chain joins TRBV15 to TRBJ1-4, with D unclear. Trimming cost V 5 bases and J 4 bases, with 8 bases left between them. The CDR3 sequence is 13 residues long. Germline CDR1 and CDR2: LNHNV and YYDKDF (reference sequence). The DNA of the CDR3 is TGTGCCACCAGCGGGGAGAATAATGAAAAACTGTTTTTT. This gives the protein CATSGENNEKLFF. Looking up the rest from reference TRBV15 and TRBJ1-4 gives the full variable domain: DAMVIQNPRYQVTQFGKPVTLSCSQTLNHNVMYWYQQKSSQAPKLLFHYYDKDFNNEADTPDNFQSRRPNTSFCFLDIRSPGLGDTAMYLCATSGENNEKLFFGSGTQLSVL.

The count of this clone is one. The CDR3 nucleotides read TGTGCCAGCAGCCTGGGGGGGGAGGCGGGTGAAAAACTGTTTTTT. It yields the protein CASSLGGEAGEKLFF. V is TRBV4-2 and J is TRBJ1-4, with D perhaps matching TRBD1 (5 bases). Trimming left V 4 bases short and J 7 bases short, with 16 bases between. Germline V CDR1 and CDR2: LGHNA, YNFKEQ. The CDR3 length is 15 residues.

CDR3 residues: CASSEGSSSYNEQFF. The CDR3 region has the DNA TGTGCCAGCAGTGAAGGGTCGAGCTCCTACAATGAGCAGTTCTTC. The gene calls are TRBV2 and TRBJ2-1; D is unclear. The CDR3 is made up of 15 amino acids. V was cut by 1 base and J by 0 bases, with 7 bases left in between. Germline loops: CDR1 SNHLY, CDR2 FYNNEI.

The chain carries TRBV29-1 and TRBJ2-5; 8 bases match TRBD2. The J segment lost 2 bases and the V segment lost 5 bases, leaving 7 bases of the junction unmatched. Looked up from germline, CDR1 is SQVTM and CDR2 is ANQGSEA. The CDR3 is 14 amino acids. The CDR3 nucleotides are TGCAGCGTTCAAGCGGGAGAGGGACAAGAGACCCAGTACTTC. Amino acids: CSVQAGEGQETQYF.

The rearrangement links TRBV29-1 to TRBJ2-5; the match to TRBD1 covers 7 bases. The germline V gene has CDR1 SQVTM and CDR2 ANQGSEA. With 6 bases clipped from V and 7 bases from J, the junction kept 5 bases outside the gene matches. The CDR3 totals 11 residues. CDR3 sequence reads: CSVDRLGTQYF. DNA for the CDR3: TGCAGCGTGGACAGGCTCGGGACCCAGTACTTC.

This sequence joins TRBV4-1 and TRBJ2-5; 8 bases are a match to TRBD2. Per the germline V gene, CDR1 is MGHRA and CDR2 is YSYEKL. This CDR3 has 14 amino acids. V was clipped by 1 base and J by 2 bases; unmatched bases: 0. For the CDR3, the DNA is TGCGCCAGCAGCCAAGCGGGGGGGCAAGAGACCCAGTACTTC. Residues: CASSQAGGQETQYF.